These 20 T cell receptor beta chains were all obtained from the same sample, sequenced in a study of blood T cell repertoires in COVID-19. Clones were sequenced by immunoSEQ multiplex PCR, and TCRdb holds only the in-frame ones, with some missing. The sample contains about 70,000 clones, around 85% of which appear only once. The sequenced material came from peripheral blood. These receptors all come from a woman of 80 years or more with active or convalescent COVID-19.

This clone was detected only once. V is TRBV27 and J is TRBJ2-5, with D hard to call. V lost 3 bases, J lost 0 bases, and 5 bases lay in between. The CDR3 is 13 residues long. Germline lookup yields CDR1 MNHEY and CDR2 SMNVEV (reference sequence). In DNA, the CDR3 is TGTGCCAGCAGTTTCTCTCACCAAGAGACCCAGTACTTC. Its translation is CASSFSHQETQYF.

This chain's CDR3 is CAWSDTVRTEAFF. CDR3 nucleotide sequence: TGTGCCTGGAGTGACACCGTCCGCACTGAAGCTTTCTTT. This rearrangement joins TRBV30 to TRBJ1-1; D uncertain. Between the trimmed V and J ends, which lost 1 base and 4 bases, there was a span of 10 bases. This CDR3 is 13 amino acids long. Germline values: CDR1 GTSNPN, CDR2 SVGIG (reference sequence).

V usage is TRBV6-5 and J usage is TRBJ1-1; 9 bases are shared with TRBD1. Germline V CDR1 and CDR2: MNHEY, SVGAGI. The CDR3 spans 15 residues. V was clipped by 7 bases and J by 1 base; unmatched bases: 7. The CDR3 DNA is TGTGCCAGCATACGGGACAGGGCTGAGAACACTGAAGCTTTCTTT. Translation gives CASIRDRAENTEAFF.

J is TRBJ2-5 and V is TRBV2, with 9 nucleotides matching TRBD2. The CDR3 is made up of 15 amino acids. Germline V gene lookup returns CDR1 SNHLY and CDR2 FYNNEI. V lost 5 bases and J lost 5; bases outside the gene matches: 9. CDR3 loop: CASSSSGGIRETQYF. CDR3 DNA: TGTGCCAGCAGTAGTAGCGGGGGCATCCGGGAGACCCAGTACTTC.

The table lists this clone with a count of one. The chain combines TRBV28 with TRBJ1-6; 7 bases line up with TRBD1. Germline CDR1 MDHEN, CDR2 SYDVKM. The CDR3 contains 14 residues. J lost 9 bases, V lost 6 bases, and 8 bases had no gene match. The CDR3 DNA is TGTGCCAGCAGGGAGACAGGGCAGGGTTCACCCCTCCACTTT. This encodes CASRETGQGSPLHF.

V gene TRBV12-5 combines with J gene TRBJ2-5, with 10 bases aligning to TRBD1. Looked up from germline, CDR1 is LGHNT and CDR2 is FRNRAP. The V and J ends lost 6 bases and 5 bases, in that order; junction bases with no gene match: 6. CDR3 length equals 14 residues. CDR3 loop: CASGPGQGRETQYF. CDR3 DNA sequence: TGTGCTAGTGGGCCGGGACAGGGGAGGGAGACCCAGTACTTC.

The chain has TRBV10-3 and TRBJ1-5; unclear D gene. This CDR3 is built from 13 residues. Germline assignment: CDR1 ENHRY and CDR2 SYGVKD. V was trimmed by 7 bases and J by 6 bases, leaving 13 bases between them. As DNA, the CDR3 is TGTGCCATCACCCAGGATGTTACTCAGCCCCAGCATTTT. Amino acid sequence: CAITQDVTQPQHF.

The chain combines TRBV30 with TRBJ2-3, with D perhaps matching TRBD2 (7 bases). CDR3 length: 15 residues. Germline CDR1 is GTSNPN and CDR2 is SVGIG (reference sequence). V was cut by 0 bases and J by 4 bases, with 14 bases left in between. The CDR3 loop reads CAWSVLGGAPDTQYF. CDR3 nucleotides: TGTGCCTGGAGTGTACTAGGGGGGGCCCCAGATACGCAGTATTTT.

The table lists this clone with a few counts. The gene calls are TRBV11-2 and TRBJ2-2; 12 nucleotides line up with TRBD2. V lost 3 bases, J lost 7 bases, and 6 bases stayed unmatched. CDR3 length: 16 residues. Germline-derived CDR1 and CDR2 are SGHAT and FQNNGV. Here the CDR3 reads CASSLGLAGRGGELFF. The CDR3 DNA follows: TGTGCCAGCAGCTTGGGACTAGCGGGTCGAGGCGGGGAGCTGTTTTTT.

The chain joins TRBV18 to TRBJ2-2, with 13 positions matching TRBD2. This CDR3 contains 18 residues. Germline lookup yields CDR1 KGHSH and CDR2 LQKENI. The junction had 3 bases not matched to a gene; V was cut back by 2 bases and J by 0 bases. As DNA, the CDR3 is TGTGCCAGCTCACCAAGGACTAGCGGGGGCGCGAACACCGGGGAGCTGTTTTTT. As protein: CASSPRTSGGANTGELFF.

The rearrangement joins TRBV4-3 to TRBJ1-5; the match to TRBD1 covers 9 bases. CDR3 length: 15 residues. Trimming at V came to 0 bases and at J to 7 bases, leaving 4 bases not matched to a gene. Germline loops: CDR1 LGHNA, CDR2 YSLEER. The CDR3 nucleotides are TGCGCCAGCAGCCAAGAGGGAGACAGGGGGCAGCCCCAGCATTTT. It is translated as CASSQEGDRGQPQHF.

This clone was detected only once. The chain links TRBV7-2 to TRBJ1-6; D is unresolved. CDR1 is SGHTA, CDR2 FQGNSA, per germline. V was clipped by 2 bases and J by 9 bases, with 17 bases between them. This CDR3 has 16 residues. The CDR3 DNA sequence: TGTGCCAGCAGCTTATTCGGGTACGACCCTGTTTCACCCCTCCACTTT. This gives the protein CASSLFGYDPVSPLHF.

V and J are TRBV5-1 and TRBJ2-3; possible D gene TRBD2, 5 bases. Germline values: CDR1 SGHRS, CDR2 YFSETQ. Trimming stripped 4 bases from V and 6 bases from J, with 27 bases between. The CDR3 totals 18 residues. The CDR3 loop reads CASSPGISFARSPDTQYF. The CDR3 bases are TGCGCCAGCAGCCCGGGAATATCCTTCGCCCGGTCCCCGGATACGCAGTATTTT. Complete variable domain (other parts from reference TRBV5-1 and TRBJ2-3): KAGVTQTPRYLIKTRGQQVTLSCSPISGHRSVSWYQQTPGQGLQFLFEYFSETQRNKGNFPGRFSGRQFSNSRSEMNVSTLELGDSALYLCASSPGISFARSPDTQYFGPGTRLTVL.

The chain joins TRBV4-3 to TRBJ1-1; TRBD1 might be the D (6 bases). The V end lost 3 bases, the J end lost 0 bases, and 23 bases lay between the germline ends. Germline-derived CDR1 and CDR2 are LGHNA and YSLEER. This CDR3 contains 19 residues. The CDR3 loop is CASSHLGRGPEVVNTEAFF. In DNA form, the CDR3 reads TGCGCCAGCAGCCACCTGGGGCGGGGGCCGGAGGTGGTGAACACTGAAGCTTTCTTT.

CDR3 region: CASRRQGELFF. DNA for the CDR3: TGTGCCAGCAGAAGACAGGGGGAGCTGTTTTTT. The V call is TRBV27, the J call TRBJ2-2; a possible D gene is TRBD1 (5 bases). The CDR3 spans 11 residues. Germline V lookup: CDR1 MNHEY, CDR2 SMNVEV (reference sequence). V was shortened by 6 bases and J by 8 bases, with 7 bases between the two germline ends.

This chain connects TRBV4-3 to TRBJ1-4; D unclear. Per the germline V gene, CDR1 is LGHNA and CDR2 is YSLEER. The CDR3 totals 14 residues. Trimming shortened V by 1 base and J by 6 bases, and 9 bases separated the two germline ends. CDR3 protein: CASSQVVSDEKLFF. CDR3 sequence (DNA): TGCGCCAGCAGCCAAGTAGTTTCGGATGAAAAACTGTTTTTT.

This clone has only one observation. The identical CDR3 is also encoded by other nucleotide sequences in the sample. The chain uses TRBV2 and TRBJ2-3; D gene ambiguous. This CDR3 has 12 amino acids. Looked up from germline, CDR1 is SNHLY and CDR2 is FYNNEI. V gave up 4 bases and J gave up 3 bases, with 5 bases separating them. CDR3 sequence (DNA): TGTGCCAGCAGTGTCGAGACAGATACGCAGTATTTT. The encoded protein is CASSVETDTQYF.

The gene calls are TRBV4-1 and TRBJ2-7; a possible D gene is TRBD2 (6 bases). The V and J ends lost 0 bases and 0 bases respectively, with 9 bases between them. The CDR3 is 15 amino acids. Germline V CDR1 and CDR2: MGHRA, YSYEKL. CDR3 in amino acids: CASSQERGSSYEQYF. Written as DNA, the CDR3 is TGCGCCAGCAGCCAAGAACGGGGGAGCTCCTACGAGCAGTACTTC.

The chain has TRBV28 and TRBJ2-1; a possible D gene is TRBD2 (6 bases). The CDR3 totals 15 residues. V was clipped by 7 bases and J by 4 bases, with 17 bases between them. CDR1 and CDR2 (germline): MDHEN, SYDVKM. CDR3 region: CASMGGRAGYNEQFF. CDR3 DNA sequence: TGTGCCAGCATGGGGGGTAGGGCGGGTTACAATGAGCAGTTCTTC.

The chain carries TRBV20-1 and TRBJ2-7, with a weak D call TRBD1 (6 bases). This CDR3 has 11 residues. The V and J ends lost 6 bases and 9 bases respectively, with 15 bases between them. The germline CDR1 and CDR2 sequences are DFQATT and SNEGSKA (reference sequence). CDR3 DNA: TGCAGTGCAAGGGACACACGACGGCAGTACTTC. It yields the protein CSARDTRRQYF.